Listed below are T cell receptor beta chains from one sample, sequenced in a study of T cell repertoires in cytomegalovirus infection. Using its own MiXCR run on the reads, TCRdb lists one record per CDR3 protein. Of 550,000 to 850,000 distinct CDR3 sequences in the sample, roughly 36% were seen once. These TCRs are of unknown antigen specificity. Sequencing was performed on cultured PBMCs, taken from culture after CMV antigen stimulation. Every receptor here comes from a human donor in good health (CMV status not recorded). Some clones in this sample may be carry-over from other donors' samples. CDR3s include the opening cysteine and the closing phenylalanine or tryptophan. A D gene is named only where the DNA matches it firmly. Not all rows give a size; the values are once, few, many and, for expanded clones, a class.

CDR3: CASSGGALGQGAPEAFF; DNA: TGTGCCAGCAGCGGAGGGGCTCTGGGACAGGGGGCCCCTGAAGCTTTCTTT; V: TRBV7-6; J: TRBJ1-1; D: TRBD1; size: many
CDR3: CASSASPSYGYTF; DNA: TGTGCCAGCAGTGCATCACCGAGTTATGGCTACACCTTC; V: TRBV2; J: TRBJ1-2; D: NA; size: NA
CDR3: CASSSGTSVGTDTQYF; DNA: TGTGCCAGCAGCTCCGGGACTTCGGTCGGTACAGATACGCAGTATTTT; V: TRBV5-5; J: TRBJ2-3; D: NA; size: NA
CDR3: CASSSRGRGAYEQYF; DNA: TGTGCCAGCAGCTCGCGGGGCAGGGGAGCCTACGAGCAGTACTTC; V: TRBV7-6; J: TRBJ2-7; D: NA; size: NA
CDR3: CASSSRTGSNTEAFF; DNA: TGTGCCAGCAGCTCCCGCACAGGGTCGAACACTGAAGCTTTCTTT; V: TRBV7-2; J: TRBJ1-1; D: NA; size: NA
CDR3: CASTKPRSGGAGNTIYF; DNA: TGTGCCAGCACCAAGCCTCGTTCTGGAGGGGCTGGAAACACCATATATTTT; V: TRBV7-8; J: TRBJ1-3; D: NA; size: few
CDR3: CSVGPGGVEQYF; DNA: TGCAGCGTTGGTCCCGGGGGGGTAGAGCAGTACTTC; V: TRBV29-1; J: TRBJ2-7; D: TRBD2; size: NA
CDR3: CASRLAGNTIYF; DNA: TGTGCCAGCCGTTTGGCTGGAAACACCATATATTTT; V: TRBV6-1; J: TRBJ1-3; D: NA; size: few
CDR3: CASSPRVLTEAFF; DNA: TGTGCCAGCAGTCCACGGGTTTTGACTGAAGCTTTCTTT; V: TRBV12-3/TRBV12-4; J: TRBJ1-1; D: NA; size: few
CDR3: CASSYDNGYNEQFF; DNA: TGTGCCAGCAGCTATGACAATGGATACAATGAGCAGTTCTTC; V: TRBV5-8; J: TRBJ2-1; D: NA; size: few
CDR3: CASSFGVWGNTIYF; DNA: TGTGCCAGCAGCTTTGGAGTTTGGGGAAACACCATATATTTT; V: TRBV7-2; J: TRBJ1-3; D: NA; size: NA
CDR3: CASSAPGASGTTDTQYF; DNA: TGTGCCAGCAGCGCCCCTGGGGCTAGCGGAACGACAGATACGCAGTATTTT; V: TRBV9; J: TRBJ2-3; D: TRBD2; size: few
CDR3: CASSLMNGETQYF; DNA: TGTGCCAGCAGCTTAATGAACGGAGAGACCCAGTACTTC; V: TRBV7-2; J: TRBJ2-5; D: NA; size: many
CDR3: CASSSLGPRMNTEAFF; DNA: TGTGCCAGCAGTTCACTGGGTCCTCGAATGAACACTGAAGCTTTCTTT; V: TRBV6-1; J: TRBJ1-1; D: NA; size: many
CDR3: CASSQGPPLGDEQFF; DNA: TGTGCCAGCAGCCAGGGACCACCCCTGGGGGATGAGCAGTTCTTC; V: TRBV3-1; J: TRBJ2-1; D: NA; size: few
CDR3: CASSLVGGSGYTF; DNA: TGTGCCAGCAGCTTGGTCGGGGGATCTGGCTACACCTTC; V: TRBV5-5; J: TRBJ1-2; D: NA; size: NA
CDR3: CASSLVTSGSGNEQFF; DNA: TGTGCCAGCAGCTTAGTGACTAGCGGGAGTGGCAATGAGCAGTTCTTC; V: TRBV7-2; J: TRBJ2-1; D: TRBD2; size: many
CDR3: CASRDPTPPQYF; DNA: TGTGCCAGCAGAGACCCGACCCCACCGCAGTATTTT; V: TRBV2; J: TRBJ2-3; D: NA; size: NA
CDR3: CAGQTGKPGELFF; DNA: TGTGCCGGACAGACAGGGAAACCCGGGGAGCTGTTTTTT; V: TRBV28; J: TRBJ2-2; D: TRBD1; size: NA
CDR3: CSARGTANIQYF; DNA: TGCAGTGCTAGAGGTACAGCGAACATTCAGTACTTC; V: TRBV20-1; J: TRBJ2-4; D: NA; size: once
CDR3: CASSLGPGAKETQYF; DNA: TGTGCCAGCAGTTTAGGGCCGGGGGCTAAAGAGACCCAGTACTTC; V: TRBV12-3/TRBV12-4; J: TRBJ2-5; D: NA; size: NA
CDR3: CASSLSSGGYNEQFF; DNA: TGTGCCAGCAGCCTAAGTAGCGGGGGTTACAATGAGCAGTTCTTC; V: TRBV7-2; J: TRBJ2-1; D: TRBD2; size: many
CDR3: CASSPRDRASTDTQYF; DNA: TGTGCCAGCAGCCCAAGGGACAGGGCTAGCACAGATACGCAGTATTTT; V: TRBV5-3; J: TRBJ2-3; D: TRBD1; size: NA
CDR3: CASRKTIPGTGELFF; DNA: TGTGCCAGCAGAAAAACCATTCCGGGCACCGGGGAGCTGTTTTTT; V: TRBV7-8; J: TRBJ2-2; D: NA; size: NA
CDR3: CASSPAAGVIDTQYF; DNA: TGCGCCAGCAGCCCGGCGGCGGGGGTGATAGATACGCAGTATTTT; V: TRBV5-1; J: TRBJ2-3; D: TRBD2; size: few
CDR3: CATSSPGRERYEQYF; DNA: TGTGCCACCAGCTCCCCGGGGCGGGAGAGGTACGAGCAGTACTTC; V: TRBV15; J: TRBJ2-7; D: TRBD2; size: once
CDR3: CASSDPGLTYEQYF; DNA: TGTGCCAGCAGTGATCCGGGACTCACTTACGAGCAGTACTTC; V: TRBV28; J: TRBJ2-7; D: NA; size: NA
CDR3: CASSPRGGPPYNEQFF; DNA: TGTGCCAGCAGCCCGCGGGGCGGACCTCCCTACAATGAGCAGTTCTTC; V: TRBV14; J: TRBJ2-1; D: NA; size: NA
CDR3: CASSLGQGGGHTEAFF; DNA: TGTGCCAGTAGCCTGGGCCAGGGAGGGGGTCACACTGAAGCTTTCTTT; V: TRBV19; J: TRBJ1-1; D: NA; size: NA
CDR3: CASSRQGQNYGYTF; DNA: TGTGCCAGCAGCAGACAGGGGCAGAACTATGGCTACACCTTC; V: TRBV6-1; J: TRBJ1-2; D: TRBD1; size: NA
CDR3: CASISTGGATGPDTQYF; DNA: TGTGCCAGCATCTCGACCGGAGGTGCTACCGGCCCAGATACGCAGTATTTT; V: TRBV28; J: TRBJ2-3; D: NA; size: NA
CDR3: CSAPKHGPNYGYTF; DNA: TGCAGTGCCCCGAAGCACGGGCCTAACTATGGCTACACCTTC; V: TRBV20-1; J: TRBJ1-2; D: NA; size: NA
CDR3: CASSHIQGATGELFF; DNA: TGCGCCAGCAGCCACATACAGGGGGCCACCGGGGAGCTGTTTTTT; V: TRBV4-3; J: TRBJ2-2; D: TRBD1; size: NA
CDR3: CASSLGGREYGYTF; DNA: TGTGCCAGCAGTCTAGGAGGGAGGGAATATGGCTACACCTTC; V: TRBV6-1; J: TRBJ1-2; D: NA; size: NA
CDR3: CASSDGPRGMADTQYF; DNA: TGTGCCAGCAGCGACGGGCCTAGGGGAATGGCAGATACGCAGTATTTT; V: TRBV7-9; J: TRBJ2-3; D: NA; size: few
CDR3: CASNGVRVTEAFF; DNA: TGTGCCAGCAATGGGGTTAGGGTCACTGAAGCTTTCTTT; V: TRBV28; J: TRBJ1-1; D: NA; size: NA
CDR3: CSARGPGVQQTQYF; DNA: TGCAGTGCTAGGGGGCCCGGGGTACAGCAGACCCAGTACTTC; V: TRBV20-1; J: TRBJ2-5; D: NA; size: NA
CDR3: CASTRIGREETQYF; DNA: TGTGCCAGCACTCGGATCGGGAGAGAGGAGACCCAGTACTTC; V: TRBV7-9; J: TRBJ2-5; D: NA; size: NA
CDR3: CASRLYGSGGNGYTF; DNA: TGTGCCAGCAGACTTTACGGGTCGGGGGGCAATGGCTACACCTTC; V: TRBV6-6; J: TRBJ1-2; D: NA; size: NA
CDR3: CASSVGPGSVDTIYF; DNA: TGTGCCAGCAGCGTGGGCCCGGGTTCGGTGGACACCATATATTTT; V: TRBV5-4; J: TRBJ1-3; D: NA; size: few
CDR3: CASSFKTSGRVYNEQFF; DNA: TGTGCCAGCAGCTTTAAAACTAGCGGGAGAGTGTACAATGAGCAGTTCTTC; V: TRBV12-3/TRBV12-4; J: TRBJ2-1; D: TRBD2; size: once
CDR3: CASSPSGTHGTTEAFF; DNA: TGTGCCAGCAGCCCAAGCGGGACCCATGGAACCACTGAAGCTTTCTTT; V: TRBV7-9; J: TRBJ1-1; D: NA; size: NA
CDR3: CASSGTGYTQYF; DNA: TGTGCCAGCAGCGGAACTGGTTATACGCAGTATTTT; V: TRBV6-1; J: TRBJ2-3; D: NA; size: few
CDR3: CASSQLSVRGREKLFF; DNA: TGCGCCAGCAGCCAACTGTCAGTTAGGGGTAGGGAAAAACTGTTTTTT; V: TRBV4-1; J: TRBJ1-4; D: NA; size: NA
CDR3: CASSGTGENNSPLHF; DNA: TGTGCCAGCAGCGGGACAGGGGAAAATAATTCACCCCTCCACTTT; V: TRBV5-4; J: TRBJ1-6; D: TRBD1; size: once
CDR3: CASSFPAARETQYF; DNA: TGTGCCAGCAGTTTCCCCGCCGCCCGGGAGACCCAGTACTTC; V: TRBV12-3/TRBV12-4; J: TRBJ2-5; D: NA; size: many
CDR3: CASSPPGTSGGPGEQFF; DNA: TGTGCCAGCAGTCCGCCCGGGACTAGCGGGGGGCCTGGTGAGCAGTTCTTC; V: TRBV28; J: TRBJ2-1; D: TRBD2; size: few
CDR3: CASSQGPLSNYGYTF; DNA: TGTGCCAGCAGCCAGGGACCCCTCTCAAACTATGGCTACACCTTC; V: TRBV11-2; J: TRBJ1-2; D: NA; size: NA
CDR3: CASSEYVGGTDTQYF; DNA: TGTGCCAGCAGTGAATACGTGGGAGGAACAGATACGCAGTATTTT; V: TRBV6-1; J: TRBJ2-3; D: NA; size: many
CDR3: CASSLGRVKGSPLHF; DNA: TGTGCCAGCAGCTTAGGCAGGGTGAAAGGGTCACCCCTCCACTTT; V: TRBV7-8; J: TRBJ1-6; D: NA; size: many
CDR3: CSARDQGRQETQYF; DNA: TGCAGTGCTAGAGATCAAGGACGCCAGGAGACCCAGTACTTC; V: TRBV20-1; J: TRBJ2-5; D: NA; size: NA
CDR3: CASRPTGGSSKGFF; DNA: TGTGCCAGCAGGCCGACGGGGGGGTCTTCGAAGGGGTTCTTC; V: TRBV6-1; J: TRBJ2-1; D: TRBD2; size: NA
CDR3: CASSSFQGNQPQHF; DNA: TGTGCCAGCAGTTCATTTCAGGGGAATCAGCCCCAGCATTTT; V: TRBV12-3/TRBV12-4; J: TRBJ1-5; D: NA; size: NA